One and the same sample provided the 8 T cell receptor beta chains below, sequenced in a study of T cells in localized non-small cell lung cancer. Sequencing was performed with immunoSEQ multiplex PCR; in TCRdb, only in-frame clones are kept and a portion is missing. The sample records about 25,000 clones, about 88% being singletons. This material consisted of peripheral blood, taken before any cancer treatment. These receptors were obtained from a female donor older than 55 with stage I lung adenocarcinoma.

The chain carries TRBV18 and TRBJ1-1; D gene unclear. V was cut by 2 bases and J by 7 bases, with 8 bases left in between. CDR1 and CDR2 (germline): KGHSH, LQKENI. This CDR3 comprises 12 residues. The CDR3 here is CASSPKQLEAFF. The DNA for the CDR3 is TGTGCCAGCTCACCAAAACAGCTTGAAGCTTTCTTT.

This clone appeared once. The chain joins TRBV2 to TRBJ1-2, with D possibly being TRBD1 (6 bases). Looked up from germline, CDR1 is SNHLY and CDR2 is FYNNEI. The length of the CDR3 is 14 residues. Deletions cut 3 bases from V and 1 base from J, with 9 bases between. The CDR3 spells CASSEAGVNYGYTF. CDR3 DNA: TGTGCCAGCAGTGAGGCAGGGGTTAACTATGGCTACACCTTC.

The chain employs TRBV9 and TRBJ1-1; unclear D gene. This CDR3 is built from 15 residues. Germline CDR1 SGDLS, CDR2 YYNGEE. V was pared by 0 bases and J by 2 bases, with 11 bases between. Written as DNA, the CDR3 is TGTGCCAGCAGCGTAGACTGGGCTCCTAACACTGAAGCTTTCTTT. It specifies CASSVDWAPNTEAFF.

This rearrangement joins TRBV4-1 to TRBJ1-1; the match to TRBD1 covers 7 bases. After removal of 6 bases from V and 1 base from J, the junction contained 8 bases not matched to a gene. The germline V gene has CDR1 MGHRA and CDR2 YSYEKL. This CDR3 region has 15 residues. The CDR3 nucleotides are TGCGCCAGCAGACGACAGGGAAGTAAGAACACTGAAGCTTTCTTT. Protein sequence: CASRRQGSKNTEAFF.

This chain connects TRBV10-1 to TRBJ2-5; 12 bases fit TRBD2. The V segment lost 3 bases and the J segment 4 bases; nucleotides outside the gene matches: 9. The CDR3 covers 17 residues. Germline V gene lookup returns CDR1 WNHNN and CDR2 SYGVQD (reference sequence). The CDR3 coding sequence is TGCGCCAGCAGTGACCTACAGACTAGCGGGAGTCTAGAGACCCAGTACTTC. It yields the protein CASSDLQTSGSLETQYF.

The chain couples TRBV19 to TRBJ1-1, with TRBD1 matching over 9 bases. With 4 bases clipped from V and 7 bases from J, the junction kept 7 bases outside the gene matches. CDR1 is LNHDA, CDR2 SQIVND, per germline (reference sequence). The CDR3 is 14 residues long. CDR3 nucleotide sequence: TGTGCCAGTAGTACTACAGGGGGCAGTGGTGAAGCTTTCTTT. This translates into CASSTTGGSGEAFF.

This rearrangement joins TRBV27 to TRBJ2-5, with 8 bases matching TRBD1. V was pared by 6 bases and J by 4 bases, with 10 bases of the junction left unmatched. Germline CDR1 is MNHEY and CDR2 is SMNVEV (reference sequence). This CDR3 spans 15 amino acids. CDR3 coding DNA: TGTGCCAGCAGCTGGACCGCAGGGGGCCCAGAGACCCAGTACTTC. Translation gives CASSWTAGGPETQYF.

The CDR3 loop reads CAWSVGQGYTF. DNA of the CDR3: TGTGCCTGGAGTGTAGGACAGGGTTATACCTTC. J is TRBJ1-2 and V is TRBV30; 8 bases fit TRBD1. Germline CDR1 reads GTSNPN; CDR2 reads SVGIG (reference sequence). The CDR3 has 11 amino acids. Unmatched junction bases numbered 5, after V lost 0 bases and J lost 14 bases. Using reference TRBV30 and TRBJ1-2 for the parts outside the CDR3, the full variable domain is SQTIHQWPATLVQPVGSPLSLECTVEGTSNPNLYWYRQAAGRGLQLLFYSVGIGQISSEVPQNLSASRPQDRQFILSSKKLLLSDSGFYLCAWSVGQGYTFGSGTRLTVV.